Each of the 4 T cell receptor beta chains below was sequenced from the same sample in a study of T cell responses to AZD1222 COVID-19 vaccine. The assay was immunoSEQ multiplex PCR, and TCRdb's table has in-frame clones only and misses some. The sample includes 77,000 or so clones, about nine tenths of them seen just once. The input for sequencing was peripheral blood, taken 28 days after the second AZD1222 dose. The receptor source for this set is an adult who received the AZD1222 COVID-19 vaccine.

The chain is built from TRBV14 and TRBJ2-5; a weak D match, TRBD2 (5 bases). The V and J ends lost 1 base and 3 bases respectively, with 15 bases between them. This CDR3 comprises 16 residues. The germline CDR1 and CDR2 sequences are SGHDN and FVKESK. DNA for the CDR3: TGTGCCAGCAGCCAAGGGCGGCTAGCTCAAAAAGAGACCCAGTACTTC. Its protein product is CASSQGRLAQKETQYF.

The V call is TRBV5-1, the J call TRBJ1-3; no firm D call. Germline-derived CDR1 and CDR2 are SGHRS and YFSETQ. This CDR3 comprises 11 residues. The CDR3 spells CGDFSGNTIYF. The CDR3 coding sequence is TGCGGTGACTTTTCAGGAAACACCATATATTTT.

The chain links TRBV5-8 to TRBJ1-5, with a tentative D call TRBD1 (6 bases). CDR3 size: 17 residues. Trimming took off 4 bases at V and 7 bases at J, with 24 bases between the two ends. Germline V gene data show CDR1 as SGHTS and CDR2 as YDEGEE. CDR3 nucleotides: TGTGCCAGCAGCGCTGGGAGTACAAAAGGGGGGAGACAGCCCCAGCATTTT. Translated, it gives CASSAGSTKGGRQPQHF.

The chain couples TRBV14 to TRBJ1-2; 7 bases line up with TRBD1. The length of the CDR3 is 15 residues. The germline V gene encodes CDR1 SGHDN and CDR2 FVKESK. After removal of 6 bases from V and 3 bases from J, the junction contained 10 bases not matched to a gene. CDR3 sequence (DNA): TGTGCCAGCAGTCAGACTAGGGGGCGACACTATGGCTACACCTTC. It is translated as CASSQTRGRHYGYTF. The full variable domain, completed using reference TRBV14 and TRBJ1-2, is EAGVTQFPSHSVIEKGQTVTLRCDPISGHDNLYWYRRVMGKEIKFLLHFVKESKQDESGMPNNRFLAERTGGTYSTLKVQPAELEDSGVYFCASSQTRGRHYGYTFGSGTRLTVV.